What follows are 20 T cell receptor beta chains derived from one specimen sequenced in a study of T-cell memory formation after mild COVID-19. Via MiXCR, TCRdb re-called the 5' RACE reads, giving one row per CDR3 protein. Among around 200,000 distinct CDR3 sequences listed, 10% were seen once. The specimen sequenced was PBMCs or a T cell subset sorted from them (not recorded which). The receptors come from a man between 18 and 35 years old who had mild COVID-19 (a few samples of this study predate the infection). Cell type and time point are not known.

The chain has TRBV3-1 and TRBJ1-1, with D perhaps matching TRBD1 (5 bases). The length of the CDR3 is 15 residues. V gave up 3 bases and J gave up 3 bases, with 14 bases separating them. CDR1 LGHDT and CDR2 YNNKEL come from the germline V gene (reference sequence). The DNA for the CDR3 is TGTGCCAGCAGCCAGCCCGGGACGGCCGACACTGAAGCTTTCTTT. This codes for CASSQPGTADTEAFF. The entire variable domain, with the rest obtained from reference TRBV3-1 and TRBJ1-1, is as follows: DTAVSQTPKYLVTQMGNDKSIKCEQNLGHDTMYWYKQDSKKFLKIMFSYNNKELIINETVPNRFSPKSPDKAHLNLHINSLELGDSAVYFCASSQPGTADTEAFFGQGTRLTVV.

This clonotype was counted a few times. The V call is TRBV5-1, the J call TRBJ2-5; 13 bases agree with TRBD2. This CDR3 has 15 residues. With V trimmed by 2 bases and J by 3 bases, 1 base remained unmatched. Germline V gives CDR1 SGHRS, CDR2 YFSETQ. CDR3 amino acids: CASSFGLAGEETQYF. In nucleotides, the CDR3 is TGCGCCAGCAGCTTCGGACTAGCGGGGGAAGAGACCCAGTACTTC.

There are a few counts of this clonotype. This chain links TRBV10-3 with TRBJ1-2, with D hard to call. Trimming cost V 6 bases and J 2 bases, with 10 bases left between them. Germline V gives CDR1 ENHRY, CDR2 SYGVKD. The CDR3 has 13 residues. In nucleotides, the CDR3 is TGTGCCATCAGGGGGAGATCCAACTATGGCTACACCTTC. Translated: CAIRGRSNYGYTF.

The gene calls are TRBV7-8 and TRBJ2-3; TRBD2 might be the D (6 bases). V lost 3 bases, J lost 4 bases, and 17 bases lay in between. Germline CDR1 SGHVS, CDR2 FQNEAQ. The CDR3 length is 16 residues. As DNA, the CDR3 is TGTGCCAGCAGCTTTTGGGGGGATAACGCGGCAGATACGCAGTATTTT. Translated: CASSFWGDNAADTQYF.

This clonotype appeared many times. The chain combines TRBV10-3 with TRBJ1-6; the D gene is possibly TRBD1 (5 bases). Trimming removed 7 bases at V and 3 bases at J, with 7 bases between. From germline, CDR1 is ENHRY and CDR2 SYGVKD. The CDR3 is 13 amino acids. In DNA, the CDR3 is TGTGCCATCACGGGGGACTATAATTCACCCCTCCACTTT. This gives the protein CAITGDYNSPLHF.

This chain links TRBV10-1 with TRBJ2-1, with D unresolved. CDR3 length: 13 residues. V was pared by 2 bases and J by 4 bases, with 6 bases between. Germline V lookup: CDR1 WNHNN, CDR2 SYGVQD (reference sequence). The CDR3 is CASSEGLYNEQFF. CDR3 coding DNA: TGCGCCAGCAGTGAGGGTCTTTACAATGAGCAGTTCTTC.

In DNA form, the CDR3 reads TGTGCCAGCAGCTTCGGACAGGGTTTTTTCTCTGGGGCCAACGTCCTGACTTTC. It encodes CASSFGQGFFSGANVLTF. This chain uses TRBV7-9 with TRBJ2-6; 8 nucleotides match TRBD1. Looked up from germline, CDR1 is SEHNR and CDR2 is FQNEAQ (reference sequence). Germline trimming cut 3 bases from V and 0 bases from J; bases unmatched to any gene: 7. The CDR3 covers 18 residues.

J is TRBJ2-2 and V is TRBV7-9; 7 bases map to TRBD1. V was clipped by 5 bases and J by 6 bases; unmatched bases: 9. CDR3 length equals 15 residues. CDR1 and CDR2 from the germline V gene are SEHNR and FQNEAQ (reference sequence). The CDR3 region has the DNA TGTGCCAGCAGCCCTTCGGACAGGCACGCCGGGGAGCTGTTTTTT. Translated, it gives CASSPSDRHAGELFF.

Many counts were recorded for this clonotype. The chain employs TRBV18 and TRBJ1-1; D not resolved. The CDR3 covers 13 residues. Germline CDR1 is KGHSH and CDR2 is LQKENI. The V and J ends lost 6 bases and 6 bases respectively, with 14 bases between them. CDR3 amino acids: CASSRLEISEAFF. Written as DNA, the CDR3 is TGTGCCAGCTCCCGTCTTGAGATTTCTGAAGCTTTCTTT.

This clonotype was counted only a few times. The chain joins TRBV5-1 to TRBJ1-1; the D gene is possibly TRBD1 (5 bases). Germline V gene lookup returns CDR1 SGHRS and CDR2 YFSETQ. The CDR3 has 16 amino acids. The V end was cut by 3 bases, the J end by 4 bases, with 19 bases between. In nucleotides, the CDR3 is TGCGCCAGCAGCTCAGGCCAGGGTATGATGGGCACTGAAGCTTTCTTT. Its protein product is CASSSGQGMMGTEAFF. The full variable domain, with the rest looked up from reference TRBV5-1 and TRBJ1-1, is KAGVTQTPRYLIKTRGQQVTLSCSPISGHRSVSWYQQTPGQGLQFLFEYFSETQRNKGNFPGRFSGRQFSNSRSEMNVSTLELGDSALYLCASSSGQGMMGTEAFFGQGTRLTVV.

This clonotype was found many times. As DNA, the CDR3 is TGTGCCAGCAAGGGGGCTTTCTTT. Translated, it gives CASKGAFF. The chain combines TRBV3-2 with TRBJ1-1; TRBD1, the table's D call, lacks a check against the DNA. TRBV3-2 corresponds to a pseudogene. CDR3 length: 8 residues.

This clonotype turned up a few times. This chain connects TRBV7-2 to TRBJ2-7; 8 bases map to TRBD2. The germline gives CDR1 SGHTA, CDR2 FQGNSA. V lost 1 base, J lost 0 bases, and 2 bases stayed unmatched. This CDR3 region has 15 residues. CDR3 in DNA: TGTGCCAGCAGCTTAGACGGGACTAGCTCCTACGAGCAGTACTTC. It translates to CASSLDGTSSYEQYF.

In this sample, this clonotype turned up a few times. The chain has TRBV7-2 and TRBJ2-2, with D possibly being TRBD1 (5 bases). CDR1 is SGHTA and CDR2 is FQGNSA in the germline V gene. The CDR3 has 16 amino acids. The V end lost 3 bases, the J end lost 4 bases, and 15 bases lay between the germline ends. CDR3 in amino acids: CASSFYQGLLTGELFF. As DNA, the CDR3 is TGTGCCAGCAGCTTCTATCAGGGCCTCCTCACCGGGGAGCTGTTTTTT.

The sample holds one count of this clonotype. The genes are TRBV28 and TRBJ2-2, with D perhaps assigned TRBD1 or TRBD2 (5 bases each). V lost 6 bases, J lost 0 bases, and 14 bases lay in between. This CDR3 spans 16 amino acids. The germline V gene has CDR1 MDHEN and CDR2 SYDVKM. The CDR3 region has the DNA TGTGCCAGCAGGAGTGGGGGTATTGCGAACACCGGGGAGCTGTTTTTT. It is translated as CASRSGGIANTGELFF.

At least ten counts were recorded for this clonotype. CDR3 in DNA: TGTGCCAGCAGCCTCCGGGGGGGCGGCACAGATACGCAGTATTTT. It encodes CASSLRGGGTDTQYF. The chain has TRBV7-3 and TRBJ2-3, with 8 bases that match TRBD2. The germline CDR1 and CDR2 sequences are SGHTA and FQGTGA. The length of the CDR3 is 15 residues. V was pared by 5 bases and J by 1 base, with 5 bases of the junction left unmatched.

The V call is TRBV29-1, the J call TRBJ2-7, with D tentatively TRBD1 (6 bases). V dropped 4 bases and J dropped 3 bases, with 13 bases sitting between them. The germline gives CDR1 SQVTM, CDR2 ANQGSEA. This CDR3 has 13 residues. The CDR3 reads CSVGPGQNYEQYF. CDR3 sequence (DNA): TGCAGCGTTGGTCCCGGACAGAACTACGAGCAGTACTTC.

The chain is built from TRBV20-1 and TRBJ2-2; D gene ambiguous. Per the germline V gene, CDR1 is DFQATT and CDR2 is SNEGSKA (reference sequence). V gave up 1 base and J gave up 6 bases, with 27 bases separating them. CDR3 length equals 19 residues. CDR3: CSARGRNRMDRVMAGELFF. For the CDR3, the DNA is TGCAGTGCTAGAGGCCGAAACCGGATGGATAGGGTGATGGCCGGGGAGCTGTTTTTT.

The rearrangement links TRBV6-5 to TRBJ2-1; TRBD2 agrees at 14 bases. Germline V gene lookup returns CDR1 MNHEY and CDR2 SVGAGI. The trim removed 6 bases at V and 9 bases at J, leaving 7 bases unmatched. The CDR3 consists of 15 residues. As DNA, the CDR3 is TGTGCCAGCAGCCGGACTAGCGGGGGGCCGGGTGAGCAGTTCTTC. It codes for CASSRTSGGPGEQFF.

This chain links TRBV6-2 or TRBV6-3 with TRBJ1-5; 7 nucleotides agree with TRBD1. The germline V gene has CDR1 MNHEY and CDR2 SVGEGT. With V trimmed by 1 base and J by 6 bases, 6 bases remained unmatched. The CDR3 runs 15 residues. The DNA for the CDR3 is TGTGCCAGCAGTTACTACCCAGGGGGTACTCAGCCCCAGCATTTT. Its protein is CASSYYPGGTQPQHF.

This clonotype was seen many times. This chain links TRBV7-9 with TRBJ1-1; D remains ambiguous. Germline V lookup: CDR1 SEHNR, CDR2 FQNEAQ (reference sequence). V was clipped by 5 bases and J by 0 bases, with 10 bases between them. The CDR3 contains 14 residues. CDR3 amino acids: CASSPTEVNTEAFF. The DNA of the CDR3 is TGTGCCAGCAGCCCGACGGAGGTGAACACTGAAGCTTTCTTT.